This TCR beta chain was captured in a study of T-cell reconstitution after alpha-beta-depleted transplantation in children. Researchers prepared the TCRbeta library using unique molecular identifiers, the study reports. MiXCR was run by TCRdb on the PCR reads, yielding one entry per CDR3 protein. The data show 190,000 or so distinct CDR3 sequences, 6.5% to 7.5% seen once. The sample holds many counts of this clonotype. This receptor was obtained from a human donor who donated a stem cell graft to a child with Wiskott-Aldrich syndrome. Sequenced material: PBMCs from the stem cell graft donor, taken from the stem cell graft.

The CDR3 sequence is CASSKGGTGGDQPQHF. The DNA for the CDR3 is TGTGCCAGCAGCAAAGGTGGGACTGGGGGTGATCAGCCCCAGCATTTT. V gene TRBV21-1 combines with J gene TRBJ1-5; TRBD1, as called in the table, went unchecked against the DNA. TRBV21-1 represents a pseudogene. The CDR3 has 16 amino acids.